These 23 T cell receptor beta chains originate from one sample sequenced in a study of Graves' ophthalmopathy and Graves' hyperthyroidism. The study amplified TCR beta CDR3 regions using RNA transcripts. RT-PCR was first run with HTBI primers, then multiplex PCR in a second round. From the multiplex PCR reads, TCRdb called clonotypes with MiXCR, one entry per CDR3 protein. The table shows about 480,000 distinct CDR3 sequences, with approximately 14% occurring only once. The sequencing input was blood. The receptors here all came from a woman aged 30 to 39 with Graves' ophthalmopathy.

This clonotype has at least ten counts. CDR3 sequence reads: CAIKGTGDGTEAFF. The DNA of the CDR3 is TGTGCCATCAAAGGGACAGGGGACGGCACTGAAGCTTTCTTT. The V call is TRBV28, the J call TRBJ1-1, with 10 bases identical to TRBD1. The CDR3 covers 14 residues. V trimming: 10 bases; J trimming: 4 bases; junction bases outside the gene matches: 9. The germline V gene encodes CDR1 MDHEN and CDR2 SYDVKM.

This clonotype has at least ten counts. This CDR3 reads CASSDGGAGTGELFF. As DNA, the CDR3 is TGTGCCAGCAGTGACGGGGGCGCTGGGACCGGGGAGCTGTTTTTT. The rearrangement links TRBV6-4 to TRBJ2-2, with D maybe TRBD1 (6 bases). The CDR3 sequence is 15 residues long. V was trimmed by 2 bases and J by 5 bases, leaving 12 bases between them. Per the germline V gene, CDR1 is MRHNA and CDR2 is SNTAGT.

Many counts were recorded for this clonotype. The chain joins TRBV10-3 to TRBJ2-2, with a weak D call TRBD2 (6 bases). V lost 3 bases, J lost 1 base, and 6 bases lay in between. Germline assignment: CDR1 ENHRY and CDR2 SYGVKD. This CDR3 contains 14 residues. CDR3 in amino acids: CAISDGGNTGELFF. CDR3 nucleotides: TGTGCCATCAGTGACGGGGGGAACACCGGGGAGCTGTTTTTT.

This clonotype was recorded at least ten times. The rearrangement uses TRBV12-3 or TRBV12-4 and TRBJ2-7, with D possibly being TRBD1 or TRBD2 (6 bases each). The CDR3 extends over 14 amino acids. V lost 4 bases and J lost 4, with 14 bases in between. The CDR3 DNA is TGTGCCAGCAGTTGGAGGGGGGTACTTTACGAGCAGTACTTC. It codes for CASSWRGVLYEQYF.

This clonotype was recorded at least ten times. This rearrangement joins TRBV12-3 or TRBV12-4 to TRBJ1-2, with a tentative D call TRBD1 (6 bases). The CDR3 is made up of 15 amino acids. V gave up 6 bases and J gave up 5 bases, with 19 bases separating them. The CDR3 loop is CASSLYRDTTYGYTF. CDR3 bases: TGTGCCAGCAGCCTCTACCGGGACACTACTTATGGCTACACCTTC.

This chain joins TRBV28 and TRBJ1-1, with D tentatively TRBD1 (5 bases). The germline V gene has CDR1 MDHEN and CDR2 SYDVKM. V gave up 7 bases and J gave up 5 bases, with 11 bases separating them. This CDR3 contains 12 residues. CDR3 DNA sequence: TGTGCCAGCATCTGGGGCGGTACTGAAGCTTTCTTT. Protein product: CASIWGGTEAFF.

Ten or more counts support this clonotype. J is TRBJ1-1 and V is TRBV20-1; a possible D gene is TRBD1 (5 bases). Per germline, CDR1 DFQATT and CDR2 SNEGSKA (reference sequence). The CDR3 totals 12 residues. V lost 3 bases to trimming and J lost 5 bases, with 10 bases between them. CDR3 bases: TGCAGTGCTAGTTGGGGCCATACTGAAGCTTTCTTT. The encoded protein is CSASWGHTEAFF.

This clonotype was seen at least ten times. The J gene is TRBJ2-2, the V gene TRBV4-2; 9 bases agree with TRBD2. Germline V gene lookup returns CDR1 LGHNA and CDR2 YNFKEQ. The CDR3 has 17 residues. Trimming removed 4 bases from V and 4 bases from J; junction bases left unmatched: 10. The CDR3 DNA reads as TGTGCCAGCAGCCGATTGGGGGGGACTAGCCTCACCGGGGAGCTGTTTTTT. Amino acid sequence: CASSRLGGTSLTGELFF.

This clonotype was counted at least ten times. This sequence joins TRBV25-1 and TRBJ1-2, with a tentative D call TRBD1 (6 bases). The CDR3 extends over 15 amino acids. Germline values: CDR1 MGHDK, CDR2 SYGVNS. V was shortened by 5 bases and J by 6 bases, with 19 bases between the two germline ends. CDR3 region: CASSLGDRPPDGYTF. CDR3 nucleotides: TGTGCCAGCAGTCTTGGTGACAGGCCCCCGGATGGCTACACCTTC.

This clonotype was recorded at least ten times. V is TRBV28 and J is TRBJ1-1; D is uncertain. There are 11 residues in the CDR3. Germline V gives CDR1 MDHEN, CDR2 SYDVKM. In DNA form, the CDR3 reads TGTGCTACAGACATGAACACTGAAGCTTTCTTT. It translates to CATDMNTEAFF.

This clonotype was counted only a few times. This chain links TRBV4-1 with TRBJ2-2, with no clear D. V was trimmed by 3 bases and J by 7 bases, leaving 12 bases between them. The germline V gene encodes CDR1 MGHRA and CDR2 YSYEKL. The CDR3 consists of 14 residues. The CDR3 DNA follows: TGCGCCAGCAGCCAGAGAATGGGAATCGGGGAGCTGTTTTTT. Its protein is CASSQRMGIGELFF.

This clonotype was seen ten or more times. This rearrangement joins TRBV28 to TRBJ2-6; TRBD2 is a possible D gene (6 bases). V shed 6 bases and J shed 2 bases, with 11 bases lying between them. This CDR3 comprises 15 residues. Per the germline V gene, CDR1 is MDHEN and CDR2 is SYDVKM. The CDR3 DNA reads TGTGCCAGCAGCTCGGGGGAGGCTGGGGCCAACGTCCTGACTTTC. It yields the protein CASSSGEAGANVLTF.

This clonotype was observed at least ten times. The chain has TRBV12-3 or TRBV12-4 and TRBJ2-5; D is perhaps TRBD1 (6 bases). V was pared by 5 bases and J by 1 base, with 14 bases between. This CDR3 has 15 residues. CDR3 nucleotide sequence: TGTGCCAGCAGTCCCAACACAGGGACCCAAGAGACCCAGTACTTC. Its protein product is CASSPNTGTQETQYF.

The CDR3 loop reads CAWGQGRDQPQHF. The CDR3, as DNA: TGTGCCTGGGGACAGGGGAGGGATCAGCCCCAGCATTTT. The chain employs TRBV30 and TRBJ1-5, with 9 bases identical to TRBD1. Germline assignment: CDR1 GTSNPN and CDR2 SVGIG (reference sequence). The ends lost 5 bases at V and 5 bases at J; junction bases unmatched: 4. This CDR3 contains 13 residues. Based on the CDR3 plus reference TRBV30 and TRBJ1-5, the full variable domain is SQTIHQWPATLVQPVGSPLSLECTVEGTSNPNLYWYRQAAGRGLQLLFYSVGIGQISSEVPQNLSASRPQDRQFILSSKKLLLSDSGFYLCAWGQGRDQPQHFGDGTRLSIL.

The sample holds many counts of this clonotype. This chain connects TRBV5-6 to TRBJ2-7, with D perhaps TRBD1 or TRBD2 (6 bases each). V lost 0 bases, J lost 6 bases, and 13 bases lay in between. The germline V gene has CDR1 SGHDT and CDR2 YYEEEE. The CDR3 extends over 14 amino acids. The CDR3 reads CASSLGGALFEQYF. The CDR3 DNA sequence: TGTGCCAGCAGCTTGGGGGGGGCTCTGTTCGAGCAGTACTTC.

This clonotype has at least ten counts. The chain couples TRBV7-9 to TRBJ2-5; TRBD1 matches at 8 bases. Germline trimming cut 0 bases from V and 6 bases from J; bases unmatched to any gene: 3. The CDR3 loop spans 14 amino acids. Germline values: CDR1 SEHNR, CDR2 FQNEAQ (reference sequence). This chain's CDR3 is CASSLAQGAKTQYF. The CDR3 DNA sequence: TGTGCCAGCAGCTTAGCGCAGGGGGCGAAGACCCAGTACTTC. Filled out from reference TRBV7-9 and TRBJ2-5, the complete variable domain reads DTGVSQNPRHKITKRGQNVTFRCDPISEHNRLYWYRQTLGQGPEFLTYFQNEAQLEKSRLLSDRFSAERPKGSFSTLEIQRTEQGDSAMYLCASSLAQGAKTQYFGPGTRLLVL.

This clonotype has a handful of counts. The V call is TRBV11-2, the J call TRBJ2-5; 10 bases fit TRBD2. The CDR3 is 17 residues long. Germline lookup yields CDR1 SGHAT and CDR2 FQNNGV. Trimming took 7 bases from V and 5 from J; bases not matched to a gene: 16. The CDR3 coding sequence is TGTGCCAGCATCCCTGGGGGGGCTAGCGGGAGCGGGGAGACCCAGTACTTC. It translates to CASIPGGASGSGETQYF.

This clonotype was observed at least ten times. The chain carries TRBV9 and TRBJ1-2; no clear D. Germline-derived CDR1 and CDR2 are SGDLS and YYNGEE. The CDR3 has 11 residues. V shed 4 bases and J shed 10 bases, with 11 bases lying between them. CDR3 sequence (DNA): TGTGCCAGCAGCACCAGTGAGGTCTACACCTTC. Protein product: CASSTSEVYTF.

Details on this clonotype: Compared with germline, one end of the junction differs, possibly owing to a read error. The genes are TRBV19 and TRBJ1-5; the D gene is possibly TRBD1 (6 bases). The CDR3 totals 15 residues. Germline V lookup: CDR1 LNHDA, CDR2 SQIVND (reference sequence). In nucleotides, the CDR3 is TGTGCCAGTCGTATGGGCAGGGGAGGTAATCAGCCCCAGCATTTT. Protein sequence: CASRMGRGGNQPQHF.

There are many counts of this clonotype. The chain joins TRBV29-1 to TRBJ2-7, with a weak D call TRBD1 (5 bases). V gave up 5 bases and J gave up 1 base, with 12 bases separating them. The CDR3 consists of 13 residues. The germline gives CDR1 SQVTM, CDR2 ANQGSEA. The DNA of the CDR3 is TGCAGCGTTTTACAGGTGAATTCCTACGAGCAGTACTTC. Its translation: CSVLQVNSYEQYF.

This clonotype has only a few counts. CDR3 region: CASSLGQFGRKGSPLHF. Written as DNA, the CDR3 is TGTGCCAGCAGTCTAGGGCAGTTCGGGAGAAAGGGATCACCCCTCCACTTT. The chain recombines TRBV12-3 or TRBV12-4 with TRBJ1-6; no definite D call. This CDR3 has 17 amino acids. V shed 5 bases and J shed 10 bases, with 24 bases lying between them.

Regarding this clonotype: One end of the junction does not line up with germline, which may come from a read error. The chain combines TRBV18 with TRBJ1-5; D may be TRBD1 (6 bases). The CDR3 contains 13 residues. In germline, CDR1 is KGHSH, CDR2 LQKENI. CDR3 sequence (DNA): TGTGTCAGCTCACCACAGGGTCGGCAGCCCCAGCATTTT. This encodes CVSSPQGRQPQHF.

This clonotype was recorded many times. The chain uses TRBV7-2 and TRBJ1-1, with D tentatively TRBD1 (6 bases). CDR1 SGHTA and CDR2 FQGNSA come from the germline V gene. V lost 5 bases, J lost 6 bases, and 10 bases lay in between. The CDR3 length is 12 residues. Here the CDR3 DNA reads TGTGCCAGCAGCCGAGGACAGCCTGAAGCTTTCTTT. It is translated as CASSRGQPEAFF. The variable domain in full, completed from reference TRBV7-2 and TRBJ1-1, reads GAGVSQSPSNKVTEKGKDVELRCDPISGHTALYWYRQSLGQGLEFLIYFQGNSAPDKSGLPSDRFSAERTGGSVSTLTIQRTQQEDSAVYLCASSRGQPEAFFGQGTRLTVV.